The 26 T cell receptor beta chains given below trace back to one sample, sequenced in a study of cytomegalovirus exposure and HLA in healthy donors. Primers for the PCR totalled 60 Vbeta and 13 Jbeta. Here immunoSEQ multiplex PCR was the method, and the copy in TCRdb shows in-frame clones only, minus some. The profile shows about 110,000 clones, approximately 80% of them singletons. The specimen was PBMCs. The receptors were sampled from a female donor in good health and CMV-seropositive.

This clone was seen only a few times. Compared with germline, one end of the junction differs, possibly owing to a read error. The rearrangement joins TRBV7-9 to TRBJ2-6; the D gene is possibly TRBD1 (6 bases). The length of the CDR3 is 17 residues. Germline lookup yields CDR1 SEHNR and CDR2 FQNEAQ (reference sequence). The CDR3 loop reads CSSSLNRVSSGANVLTF. The CDR3 DNA sequence: TGTTCCAGCAGCTTGAACAGGGTGAGCTCTGGGGCCAACGTCCTGACTTTC.

The chain links TRBV9 to TRBJ2-5; 8 positions agree with TRBD1. Germline loops: CDR1 SGDLS, CDR2 YYNGEE. Trimming took 3 bases from V and 5 from J; bases not matched to a gene: 9. The CDR3 length is 15 residues. The CDR3 coding sequence is TGTGCCAGCAGCGCGGCGGGACAGGTAGGGGAGACCCAGTACTTC. This sequence encodes CASSAAGQVGETQYF. Full variable domain (missing parts from reference TRBV9 and TRBJ2-5): DSGVTQTPKHLITATGQRVTLRCSPRSGDLSVYWYQQSLDQGLQFLIQYYNGEERAKGNILERFSAQQFPDLHSELNLSSLELGDSALYFCASSAAGQVGETQYFGPGTRLLVL.

This clone showed up just a few times. The J gene is TRBJ2-2, the V gene TRBV18; D possibly corresponds to TRBD2 (6 bases). Germline V lookup: CDR1 KGHSH, CDR2 LQKENI. CDR3 length: 17 residues. The V end was cut by 3 bases, the J end by 1 base, with 15 bases between. CDR3 sequence (DNA): TGTGCCAGCTCACCTGTTTATGACGGGAGGAACACCGGGGAGCTGTTTTTT. Its protein product is CASSPVYDGRNTGELFF.

V usage is TRBV28 and J usage is TRBJ1-5; D uncertain. The CDR3 runs to 14 residues. Trimming took off 6 bases at V and 3 bases at J, with 12 bases between the two ends. CDR1 and CDR2 (germline): MDHEN, SYDVKM. Here the CDR3 DNA reads TGTGCCAGCAGCGGCGGCGGTTTCAATCAGCCCCAGCATTTT. Translated, it gives CASSGGGFNQPQHF.

The chain recombines TRBV6-1 with TRBJ2-1, with 9 positions matching TRBD2. With 4 bases clipped from V and 0 bases from J, the junction kept 7 bases outside the gene matches. In germline, CDR1 is MNHNS, CDR2 SASEGT. CDR3 length equals 17 residues. The DNA of the CDR3 is TGTGCCAGCAGTGTTCAAGCGGGAGGATACTCCTACAATGAGCAGTTCTTC. As protein: CASSVQAGGYSYNEQFF.

For this clone: Compared with germline, one end of the junction differs, possibly owing to a read error. This sequence joins TRBV7-7 and TRBJ2-1, with a weak D call TRBD1 (5 bases). The CDR3 spans 14 residues. The germline gives CDR1 SSHAT, CDR2 FNYEAQ (reference sequence). CDR3: CASSLGQGSDEQFF. CDR3 DNA sequence: TGTGCTAGCAGCTTAGGTCAGGGTTCGGATGAGCAGTTCTTC.

The V gene is TRBV6-5, the J gene TRBJ1-1, with D possibly being TRBD1 (5 bases). V was shortened by 4 bases and J by 2 bases, with 14 bases between the two germline ends. The length of the CDR3 is 15 residues. The germline V gene has CDR1 MNHEY and CDR2 SVGAGI. As DNA, the CDR3 is TGTGCCAGCAGTTCCCCTAGGGGATCAAACACTGAAGCTTTCTTT. Its translation is CASSSPRGSNTEAFF.

The rearrangement links TRBV7-9 to TRBJ2-1, with D unclear. Germline CDR1 and CDR2: SEHNR and FQNEAQ (reference sequence). There are 13 residues in the CDR3. V was shortened by 1 base and J by 10 bases, with 11 bases between the two germline ends. CDR3 protein: CASSLDGLQEQFF. The CDR3 DNA reads TGTGCCAGCAGCTTAGATGGGTTACAGGAGCAGTTCTTC.

The rearrangement links TRBV11-2 to TRBJ2-5; D perhaps matches TRBD1 (5 bases). The germline V gene has CDR1 SGHAT and CDR2 FQNNGV. The CDR3 has 15 residues. V was shortened by 4 bases and J by 1 base, with 13 bases between the two germline ends. DNA for the CDR3: TGTGCCAGCAGCTCCGAGACAGCCCGCCAAGAGACCCAGTACTTC. It specifies CASSSETARQETQYF.

The chain uses TRBV28 and TRBJ2-1; D perhaps matches TRBD1 (5 bases). Germline V lookup: CDR1 MDHEN, CDR2 SYDVKM. The CDR3 sequence is 15 residues long. Trimming cost V 6 bases and J 1 base, with 13 bases left between them. Written as DNA, the CDR3 is TGTGCCAGCAGGGGAAAGACAGCGTCCTACAATGAGCAGTTCTTC. It translates to CASRGKTASYNEQFF.

This clone was counted a few times. The chain has TRBV7-9 and TRBJ1-1; weak D call: TRBD1 (6 bases). CDR3 length: 12 amino acids. V shed 4 bases and J shed 6 bases, with 9 bases lying between them. Germline CDR1 and CDR2: SEHNR and FQNEAQ (reference sequence). CDR3 DNA sequence: TGTGCCAGCAGCTCCGACAGGTCTGAAGCTTTCTTT. It yields the protein CASSSDRSEAFF.

The chain links TRBV9 to TRBJ1-3; TRBD1 matches 11 bases. This CDR3 region has 16 residues. V lost 4 bases, J lost 7 bases, and 10 bases stayed unmatched. Looked up from germline, CDR1 is SGDLS and CDR2 is YYNGEE. The CDR3 here is CASSPTPGQGVNTIYF. DNA for the CDR3: TGTGCCAGCAGCCCAACCCCGGGACAGGGGGTTAACACCATATATTTT.

This chain connects TRBV6-5 to TRBJ1-2; D possibly corresponds to TRBD1 (5 bases). Looked up from germline, CDR1 is MNHEY and CDR2 is SVGAGI. This CDR3 has 12 amino acids. Trimming pared 0 bases from V and 8 bases from J, leaving 7 bases between. CDR3 loop: CASSYSGGGYTF. CDR3 in DNA: TGTGCCAGCAGTTACTCGGGGGGGGGCTACACCTTC.

The chain carries TRBV7-9 and TRBJ2-3; D uncertain. Trimming shortened V by 2 bases and J by 3 bases, and 6 bases separated the two germline ends. The germline CDR1 and CDR2 sequences are SEHNR and FQNEAQ (reference sequence). The CDR3 extends over 13 amino acids. CDR3 sequence reads: CASSLLMTDTQYF. The CDR3 DNA reads TGTGCCAGCAGCTTATTAATGACAGATACGCAGTATTTT. The full variable domain, completed using reference TRBV7-9 and TRBJ2-3, is DTGVSQNPRHKITKRGQNVTFRCDPISEHNRLYWYRQTLGQGPEFLTYFQNEAQLEKSRLLSDRFSAERPKGSFSTLEIQRTEQGDSAMYLCASSLLMTDTQYFGPGTRLTVL.

The CDR3 nucleotides read TGCGCCAGCAGCCCGGGACAAACAGAGACCCAGTACTTC. It codes for CASSPGQTETQYF. This rearrangement joins TRBV5-1 to TRBJ2-5; maybe TRBD1 (6 bases). Germline CDR1 SGHRS, CDR2 YFSETQ. V was shortened by 4 bases and J by 4 bases, with 11 bases between the two germline ends. The CDR3 extends over 13 amino acids.

This chain uses TRBV5-1 with TRBJ1-1; a possible D gene is TRBD1 (6 bases). Trimming stripped 3 bases from V and 1 base from J, with 22 bases between. This CDR3 contains 18 residues. Germline V gene sequence: CDR1 SGHRS, CDR2 YFSETQ. DNA for the CDR3: TGCGCCAGCAGCTCGGAGACAGGCCTCCAGGTTAGGAACACTGAAGCTTTCTTT. It yields the protein CASSSETGLQVRNTEAFF.

The V call is TRBV6-6, the J call TRBJ2-1; 7 bases are shared with TRBD1. CDR3 length: 13 residues. Germline loops: CDR1 MNHNY, CDR2 SVGAGI (reference sequence). The V and J ends lost 4 bases and 8 bases, in that order; junction bases with no gene match: 5. CDR3 in DNA: TGTGCCAGCAGTTTTCGACAGGGACATGAGCAGTTCTTC. Its translation is CASSFRQGHEQFF.

The genes are TRBV7-2 and TRBJ1-1; D not resolved. The CDR3 runs to 12 residues. The V gene's germline CDR1 is SGHTA and CDR2 FQGNSA. V gave up 2 bases and J gave up 8 bases, with 9 bases separating them. The CDR3 DNA follows: TGTGCCAGCAGCTTATCAGTAGCAGAAGCTTTCTTT. Protein product: CASSLSVAEAFF.

The J gene is TRBJ1-1, the V gene TRBV9; 10 nucleotides align to TRBD1. CDR3 length: 15 amino acids. V was pared by 0 bases and J by 3 bases, with 2 bases of the junction left unmatched. Germline V gene sequence: CDR1 SGDLS, CDR2 YYNGEE. The CDR3 bases are TGTGCCAGCAGCGTAGTAGGGACAGGGGACACTGAAGCTTTCTTT. Translation: CASSVVGTGDTEAFF.

The chain joins TRBV29-1 to TRBJ2-3; D possibly corresponds to TRBD2 (5 bases). V lost 5 bases to trimming and J lost 4 bases, with 7 bases between them. The CDR3 loop spans 11 amino acids. Germline CDR1 SQVTM, CDR2 ANQGSEA. The CDR3 loop is CSVTRADTQYF. CDR3 nucleotides: TGCAGCGTTACTAGGGCAGATACGCAGTATTTT.

The chain links TRBV5-4 to TRBJ2-1, with TRBD1 matching 7 bases. The CDR3 length is 12 residues. CDR1 SGHNT and CDR2 YYREEE come from the germline V gene (reference sequence). After removal of 4 bases from V and 10 bases from J, the junction contained 5 bases not matched to a gene. CDR3 coding DNA: TGTGCCAGCAGCGAACAGGACAGGGAGCAGTTCTTC. This codes for CASSEQDREQFF.

This clone appeared a single time. This sequence joins TRBV5-4 and TRBJ2-5, with 10 bases lining up with TRBD2. This CDR3 region has 16 residues. The trim removed 1 base at V and 4 bases at J, leaving 7 bases unmatched. The germline gives CDR1 SGHNT, CDR2 YYREEE (reference sequence). The CDR3 sequence: CASSLPSGGASETQYF. CDR3 DNA: TGTGCCAGCAGCTTGCCGAGCGGGGGGGCTTCAGAGACCCAGTACTTC.

The genes are TRBV4-2 and TRBJ2-1, with 10 bases that match TRBD2. The CDR3 has 21 amino acids. V shed 0 bases, J shed 1 base, and the junction held 15 bases outside the gene matches. CDR1 is LGHNA and CDR2 is YNFKEQ in the germline V gene. As DNA, the CDR3 is TGTGCCAGCAGCCAAGATTCCCCCGCTAGCGGGGGCCTTGGGTCCTACAATGAGCAGTTCTTC. Protein product: CASSQDSPASGGLGSYNEQFF.

Details on this clone: Germline and junction disagree at one end, which may indicate a read error. CDR3 in amino acids: CASSFGRQSNERFF. The CDR3 DNA sequence: TGTGCCAGCAGTTTCGGTCGACAGAGCAATGAGCGGTTCTTC. This chain joins TRBV27 and TRBJ2-1, with D tentatively TRBD1 (5 bases). There are 14 residues in the CDR3. Germline V lookup: CDR1 MNHEY, CDR2 SMNVEV (reference sequence).

Note on this clone: Other DNA sequences within the sample encode an identical CDR3. This chain joins TRBV18 and TRBJ1-5; a possible D gene is TRBD1 (6 bases). CDR3 length: 14 amino acids. Germline V gives CDR1 KGHSH, CDR2 LQKENI. V dropped 2 bases and J dropped 4 bases, with 9 bases sitting between them. CDR3 in DNA: TGTGCCAGCTCACCAGGACAGAGTAATCAGCCCCAGCATTTT. Translated, it gives CASSPGQSNQPQHF.

The rearrangement uses TRBV2 and TRBJ1-1; D unclear. Trimming left V 6 bases short and J 8 bases short, with 13 bases between. In germline, CDR1 is SNHLY, CDR2 FYNNEI. CDR3 size: 12 residues. CDR3 in DNA: TGTGCCAGCAGGCTACGCGGCTGGGAAGCTTTCTTT. Its protein is CASRLRGWEAFF. The full variable domain, with the rest looked up from reference TRBV2 and TRBJ1-1, is EPEVTQTPSHQVTQMGQEVILRCVPISNHLYFYWYRQILGQKVEFLVSFYNNEISEKSEIFDDQFSVERPDGSNFTLKIRSTKLEDSAMYFCASRLRGWEAFFGQGTRLTVV.